This T cell receptor beta chain was identified in a study of CD8+CD57+ T cells in acquired aplastic anemia (dated by TCRdb to the late 2010s). Background for the entire study: DNA extracted from sorted CD4+ and CD8+ cells had a mean of around 3 ug, with a range of 0.2 to 27.4 ug. A CD8+CD57+ expansion meant a frequency higher than the mean frequency seen in healthy subjects.

Results and caveats for the whole study, not just this receptor: Patients and healthy controls showed no significant difference in CD8+ Simpson's diversity (P=0.060). About 29 CD8+ CDR3 sequences were found to be shared between patients and controls, but these sequences appeared to be highly expressed in patients and within the immunodominant clones of the patients.

From the germline V gene, CDR1 is SGHVS and CDR2 is FNYEAQ. V and J are truncated by 2 bases and 4 bases respectively, leaving an intervening sequence of 18 bases. The CDR3 sequence holds 16 residues, the cysteine and phenylalanine included. Just the 48-base CDR3 DNA is kept, in frame starting at base 1. The patients picked for sequencing were ones in whom flow cytometry had shown an expansion of CD8+CD57+ cells. Severe acquired aplastic anemia was diagnosed in all patients according to International Study of Aplastic Anemia and Agranulocytosis and Camitta criteria. Patients had received no therapy at the time of blood sampling. TCR repertoires of sorted CD4+ and CD8+ blood T cells from severe aplastic anemia patients and healthy subjects were deep-sequenced in the study. Patients were enrolled in the USA under clinicaltrials.gov protocols 00001620, 01623167, 00001397, 00071045, 00081523 and 00961064. Ficoll-Paque density gradient centrifugation was used to isolate peripheral blood mononuclear cells. CD4+ and CD8+ T cells were sorted by FACS or magnetic beads before DNA extraction.

As concerns this clonotype: Its antigen remains unidentified. Base quality data are lacking; no much larger clone is found one base away.

TCR beta VDJ combination and CDR3 sequence profiling used genomic DNA as the template. TCR repertoire sequencing was run on an Illumina HiSeq 2000. The authors processed their data as follows. TRBV/TRBJ rearrangement plots, CDR3 size and DJ length profiles, and Simpson's diversity index were used to assess repertoires. The most abundant DNA sequence in the deep sequencing data was defined as the immunodominant clone. CDR3 amino acid sequences were screened for sharing across subjects and compared with published repertoires and the VDJdb database. Clones were called with MiXCR by TCRdb after fastp trimmed the public reads at Q25, and only in-frame beta chains were retained. Identical CDR3 proteins give one entry, which carries the most common genes and DNA. The V and J calls shown here were made by TCRdb, not taken from the authors' results. The sample table shows about 180,000 distinct CDR3 sequences, and roughly 65% are seen once. Together, the top ten hold roughly 46% of the sample.

Material for sequencing was sorted CD4+, CD8+, or CD8+CD57+ T cells (not recorded which) from PBMCs. The chain was built from TRBV7-6 and TRBJ2-7; the best D guess is TRBD2, with 6 bases matching. This TCR was sampled from a human donor with aplastic anemia. The bases are TGTGCCAGCAGCTTATTGGTTGGAGGGGAGTTATACGAGCAGTACTTC. Its protein reads: CASSLLVGGELYEQYF. The CDR3, completed at both ends by the reference TRBV7-6 and TRBJ2-7 genes, gives the full variable domain GAGVSQSPRYKVTKRGQDVALRCDPISGHVSLYWYRQALGQGPEFLTYFNYEAQQDKSGLPNDRFSAERPEGSISTLTIQRTEQRDSAMYRCASSLLVGGELYEQYFGPGTRLTVT.